The sequence of this T cell receptor beta chain was determined in a study of T cells in Graves' hyperthyroidism and ophthalmopathy. This clonotype was seen at least ten times. J gave up 6 bases and V 7 bases, and 4 bases lay outside the gene matches. This CDR3 has 13 residues. Germline lookup yields CDR1 KGHSY and CDR2 FQNENV. Regions amplified from RNA transcripts were the TCR beta CDR3 regions. Researchers ran a first-round RT-PCR on the TCR CDR3 using the HTBI primer set. TCRdb called the multiplex PCR reads again in MiXCR, with one record for every CDR3 protein. The data contain around 290,000 distinct CDR3 sequences, roughly 13% of them singletons.

The TCR was taken from a woman between 40 and 50 years old with Graves' hyperthyroidism. What was sequenced was blood. V and J are TRBV16 and TRBJ2-7; 12 bases match TRBD1. In DNA form, the CDR3 reads TGTGCCAGCACCGGGACAGGGGGCGGCGAGCAGTACTTC. This translates into CASTGTGGGEQYF.